This TCR beta chain stems from a study of CD8+ T cells in alopecia areata. It was cDNA, reverse transcribed from extracted RNA, that served as the sequencing template. The repertoire was sequenced with immunoSEQ multiplex PCR; TCRdb's copy has only in-frame clones and lacks some. Of roughly 190,000 clones listed, 64% are singletons. Germline lookup yields CDR1 SGHAT and CDR2 FQNNGV. The V end lost 0 bases, the J end lost 8 bases, and 17 bases lay between the germline ends. The CDR3 is 16 residues long. As to treatment: oral pan-JAK inhibitor, 5-10 mg twice daily. This TCR came from a human donor with alopecia areata. Sequenced material: CD4+ T cells sorted from blood, taken around week 49, from a patient treated with tofacitinib. The chain employs TRBV11-2 and TRBJ2-1; D is ambiguous. CDR3 bases: TGTGCCAGCAGCTTAGAGGCGACCTGGGCGTGGGATGAGCAGTTCTTC. Amino acid sequence: CASSLEATWAWDEQFF.